Listed here are 6 T cell receptor beta chains from one sample, sequenced in a study of T cell responses to AZD1222 COVID-19 vaccine. Produced via immunoSEQ multiplex PCR; TCRdb's table is partial and in-frame only. The sample contains tens of thousands of clones, approximately 88% of which appear only once. Sequences were derived from peripheral blood, sampled on day 0 of AZD1222 vaccination. Receptors were obtained from an adult in good health.

V is TRBV7-9 and J is TRBJ2-7; D unresolved. The CDR3 extends over 13 amino acids. Germline loops: CDR1 SEHNR, CDR2 FQNEAQ (reference sequence). Trimming took 7 bases from V and 2 from J, leaving 12 bases between them. CDR3 sequence reads: CASNPDGAYEQYF. DNA for the CDR3: TGTGCCAGCAACCCGGACGGAGCCTACGAGCAGTACTTC.

The chain joins TRBV5-1 to TRBJ2-5; perhaps D is TRBD1 or TRBD2 (6 bases each). Trimming stripped 2 bases from V and 3 bases from J, with 11 bases between. The CDR3 is made up of 14 amino acids. Looked up from germline, CDR1 is SGHRS and CDR2 is YFSETQ. CDR3 sequence: CASSFVEGEETQYF. CDR3 DNA: TGCGCCAGCAGCTTCGTGGAGGGGGAAGAGACCCAGTACTTC.

This chain joins TRBV21-1 and TRBJ2-1; TRBD2, the table's D call, was not compared with the DNA. TRBV21-1 represents a pseudogene. The length of the CDR3 is 16 residues. CDR3 sequence (DNA): TGTGCCAGCAGCAAAGGTCCTAGCGGGCCCAGAAACGAGCAGTTCTTC. Its protein is CASSKGPSGPRNEQFF.

J is TRBJ2-5 and V is TRBV3-1 (or the pseudogene TRBV3-2), with TRBD2 matching over 8 bases. The germline CDR1 and CDR2 sequences are LGHDT and YNNKEL (reference sequence). Trimming cost V 0 bases and J 5 bases; bases outside gene matches: 8. This CDR3 has 16 amino acids. The CDR3 DNA reads as TGTGCCAGCAGCCAAGATGGGGGTAGCGGGACTGAGACCCAGTACTTC. Residues: CASSQDGGSGTETQYF.

This chain joins TRBV5-1 and TRBJ2-1; 14 bases fit TRBD2. The CDR3 totals 16 residues. In germline, CDR1 is SGHRS, CDR2 YFSETQ. With V trimmed by 3 bases and J by 9 bases, 8 bases remained unmatched. CDR3 coding DNA: TGCGCCAGCAGCTACGGACTAGCGGGAGGTCGTGGTGAGCAGTTCTTC. This translates into CASSYGLAGGRGEQFF.

The chain employs TRBV5-4 and TRBJ2-3; no clear D gene. The CDR3 is 13 residues long. From germline, CDR1 is SGHNT and CDR2 YYREEE (reference sequence). The V and J ends lost 5 bases and 3 bases respectively, with 10 bases between them. CDR3 region: CASRTQSTDTQYF. Written as DNA, the CDR3 is TGTGCCAGCAGAACCCAGAGTACAGATACGCAGTATTTT.